The 10 T cell receptor beta chains listed next were all sequenced from one sample in a study of CD8 T cells in ankylosing spondylitis. TCRdb independently ran MiXCR on the 5' RACE reads; one entry per CDR3 protein. This table has about 250,000 distinct CDR3 sequences, 20% to 30% appearing once. The sequenced material came from blood, either unsorted or a sorted T cell fraction (not recorded which). These TCRs come from a male donor with ankylosing spondylitis or in good health (not recorded which).

The chain recombines TRBV4-2 with TRBJ2-3; TRBD2 agrees at 10 bases. The CDR3 extends over 17 amino acids. Germline CDR1 LGHNA, CDR2 YNFKEQ. V dropped 1 base and J dropped 3; count of bases not matched to a gene: 7. The CDR3 bases are TGTGCCAGCAGCCAAGGGAGAGCGGGGGGGCTTACAGATACGCAGTATTTT. This encodes CASSQGRAGGLTDTQYF.

The V gene is TRBV7-2, the J gene TRBJ2-7; 9 nucleotides agree with TRBD2. V lost 6 bases to trimming and J lost 5 bases; unmatched junction nucleotides: 8. Germline-derived CDR1 and CDR2 are SGHTA and FQGNSA. The CDR3 contains 14 residues. Here the CDR3 reads CASSNSGGRHEQYF. As DNA, the CDR3 is TGTGCCAGCAGTAATAGCGGGGGACGGCACGAGCAGTACTTC.

This clonotype has only a few counts. The gene calls are TRBV20-1 and TRBJ2-1; D possibly corresponds to TRBD2 (5 bases). Germline CDR1 is DFQATT and CDR2 is SNEGSKA (reference sequence). The CDR3 extends over 14 amino acids. V lost 7 bases and J lost 0, with 13 bases in between. The CDR3 DNA sequence: TGCAGTGTCCTCGGGGTGAGCTCCTACAATGAGCAGTTCTTC. Its translation is CSVLGVSSYNEQFF.

This clonotype was recorded a few times. The chain has TRBV3-1 and TRBJ2-5; 8 positions agree with TRBD1. This CDR3 has 16 amino acids. Germline V gene lookup returns CDR1 LGHDT and CDR2 YNNKEL (reference sequence). J was trimmed by 0 bases and V by 1 base; bases with no gene match: 4. The CDR3 region is CASSQGRDRYQETQYF. CDR3 nucleotide sequence: TGTGCCAGCAGCCAAGGCCGGGACAGGTACCAAGAGACCCAGTACTTC.

In its sample, this clonotype was seen many times. The chain employs TRBV20-1 and TRBJ1-1; 9 bases are a match to TRBD1. V lost 0 bases and J lost 5; bases outside the gene matches: 1. This CDR3 region has 13 residues. Germline V gene lookup returns CDR1 DFQATT and CDR2 SNEGSKA (reference sequence). The CDR3: CSAREGTGTEAFF. The CDR3 DNA is TGCAGTGCTAGAGAGGGGACAGGGACTGAAGCTTTCTTT.

This clonotype was counted only a few times. The genes are TRBV27 and TRBJ2-7, with D unresolved. CDR3 length equals 15 residues. Germline V CDR1 and CDR2: MNHEY, SMNVEV (reference sequence). V was pared by 6 bases and J by 2 bases, with 17 bases between. CDR3 nucleotides: TGTGCCAGCAGCCTCAGCCAACCGGCTACCTACGAGCAGTACTTC. Amino acid sequence: CASSLSQPATYEQYF.

Only a few counts were recorded for this clonotype. This chain joins TRBV12-3 or TRBV12-4 and TRBJ2-1; 8 nucleotides agree with TRBD2. The CDR3 sequence is 15 residues long. J lost 10 bases, V lost 6 bases, and 14 bases had no gene match. The DNA for the CDR3 is TGTGCCAGCAGGGGGGATGCGGGGGGCACGAGAGAGCAGTTCTTC. Translating it yields CASRGDAGGTREQFF.

In its sample, this clonotype was seen many times. This chain connects TRBV29-1 to TRBJ2-7, with 10 bases fitting TRBD1. Germline loops: CDR1 SQVTM, CDR2 ANQGSEA. V shed 4 bases and J 8 bases; nucleotides not matched to a gene: 5. The CDR3 is 12 amino acids. CDR3 loop: CSVVPDRGKQYF. The DNA for the CDR3 is TGCAGCGTTGTCCCGGACAGGGGGAAGCAGTACTTC.

DNA for the CDR3: TGTGCCAGCAGTTTGCAGGGCACTAGTTCATTTAGCAATCAGCCCCAGCATTTT. It is translated as CASSLQGTSSFSNQPQHF. The rearrangement links TRBV12-3 or TRBV12-4 to TRBJ1-5, with D possibly matching TRBD1 (5 bases). The CDR3 extends over 18 amino acids. Deletions cut 3 bases from V and 0 bases from J, with 18 bases between.

Notes on this clonotype: Germline is not matched at one junction end, which may reflect a read error. The rearrangement uses TRBV4-1 and TRBJ2-5; 7 bases are shared with TRBD2. The CDR3 spans 16 residues. In germline, CDR1 is MGHRA, CDR2 YSYEKL. CDR3 in DNA: TGCGCCAGCAGCCAAGTGAGCGGCGGGGGAGGAGAGAACCAGTACTTC. Amino acid sequence: CASSQVSGGGGENQYF.